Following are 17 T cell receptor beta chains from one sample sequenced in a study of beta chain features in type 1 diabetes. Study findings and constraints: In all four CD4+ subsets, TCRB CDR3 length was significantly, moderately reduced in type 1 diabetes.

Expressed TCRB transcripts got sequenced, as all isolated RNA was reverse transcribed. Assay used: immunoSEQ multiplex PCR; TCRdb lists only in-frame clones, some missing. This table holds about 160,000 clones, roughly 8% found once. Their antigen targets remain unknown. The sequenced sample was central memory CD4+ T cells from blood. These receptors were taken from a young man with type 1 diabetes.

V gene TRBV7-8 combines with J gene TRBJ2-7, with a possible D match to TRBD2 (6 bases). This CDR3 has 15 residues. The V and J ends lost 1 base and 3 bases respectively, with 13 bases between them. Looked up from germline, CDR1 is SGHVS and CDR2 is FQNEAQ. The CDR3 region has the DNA TGTGCCAGCAGCTTAGTGATGGGTAGCGGCTACGAGCAGTACTTC. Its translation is CASSLVMGSGYEQYF. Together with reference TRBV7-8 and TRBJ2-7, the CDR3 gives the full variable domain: GAGVSQSPRYKVAKRGQDVALRCDPISGHVSLFWYQQALGQGPEFLTYFQNEAQLDKSGLPSDRFFAERPEGSVSTLKIQRTQQEDSAVYLCASSLVMGSGYEQYFGPGTRLTVT.

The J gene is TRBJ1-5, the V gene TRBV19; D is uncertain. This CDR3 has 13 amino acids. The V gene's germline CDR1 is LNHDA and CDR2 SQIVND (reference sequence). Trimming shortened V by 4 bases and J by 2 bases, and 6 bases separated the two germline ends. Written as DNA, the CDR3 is TGTGCCAGTAGTACGAGCGGCAATCAGCCCCAGCATTTT. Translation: CASSTSGNQPQHF.

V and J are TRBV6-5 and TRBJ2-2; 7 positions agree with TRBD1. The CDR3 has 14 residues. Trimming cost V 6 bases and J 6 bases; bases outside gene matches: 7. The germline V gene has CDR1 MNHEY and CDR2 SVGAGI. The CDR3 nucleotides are TGTGCCAGCAGCCAGACAGGGTATTCCGGGGAGCTGTTTTTT. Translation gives CASSQTGYSGELFF.

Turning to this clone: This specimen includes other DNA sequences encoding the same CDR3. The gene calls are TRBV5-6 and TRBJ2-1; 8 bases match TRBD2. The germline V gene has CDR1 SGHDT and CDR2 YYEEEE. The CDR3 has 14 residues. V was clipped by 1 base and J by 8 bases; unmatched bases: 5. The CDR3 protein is CASSLIRGGHEQFF. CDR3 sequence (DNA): TGTGCCAGCAGCTTGATCCGCGGGGGGCATGAGCAGTTCTTC. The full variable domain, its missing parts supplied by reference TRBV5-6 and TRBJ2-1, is DAGVTQSPTHLIKTRGQQVTLRCSPKSGHDTVSWYQQALGQGPQFIFQYYEEEERQRGNFPDRFSGHQFPNYSSELNVNALLLGDSALYLCASSLIRGGHEQFFGPGTRLTVL.

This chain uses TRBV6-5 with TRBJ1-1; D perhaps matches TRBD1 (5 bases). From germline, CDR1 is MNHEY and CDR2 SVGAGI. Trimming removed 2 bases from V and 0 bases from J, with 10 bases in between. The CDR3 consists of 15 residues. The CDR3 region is CASSYNGDLNTEAFF. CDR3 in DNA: TGTGCCAGCAGTTACAACGGGGACTTGAACACTGAAGCTTTCTTT.

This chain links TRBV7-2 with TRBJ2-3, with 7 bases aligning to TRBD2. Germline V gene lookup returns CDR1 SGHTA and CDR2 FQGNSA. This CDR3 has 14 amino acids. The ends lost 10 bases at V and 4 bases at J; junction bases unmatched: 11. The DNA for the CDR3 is TGTGCCATCTCCAGCGGGGTCCGAGCAGATACGCAGTATTTT. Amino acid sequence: CAISSGVRADTQYF.

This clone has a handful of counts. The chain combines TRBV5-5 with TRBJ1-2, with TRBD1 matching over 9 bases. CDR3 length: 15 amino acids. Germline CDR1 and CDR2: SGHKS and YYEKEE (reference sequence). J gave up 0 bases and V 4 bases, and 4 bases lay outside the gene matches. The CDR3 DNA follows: TGTGCCAGCAGCAGGGGACAGGGTTCTAACTATGGCTACACCTTC. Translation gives CASSRGQGSNYGYTF.

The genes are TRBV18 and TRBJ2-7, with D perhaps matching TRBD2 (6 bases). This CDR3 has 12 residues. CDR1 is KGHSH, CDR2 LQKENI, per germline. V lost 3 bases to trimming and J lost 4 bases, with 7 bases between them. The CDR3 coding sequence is TGTGCCAGCTCACCTGCGGGATACGAGCAGTACTTC. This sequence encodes CASSPAGYEQYF.

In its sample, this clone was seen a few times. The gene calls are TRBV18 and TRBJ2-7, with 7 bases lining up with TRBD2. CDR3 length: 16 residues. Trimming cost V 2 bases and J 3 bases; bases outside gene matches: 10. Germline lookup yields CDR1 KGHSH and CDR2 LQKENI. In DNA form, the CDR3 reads TGTGCCAGCTCACCAGGAGTAGGGTCGGGAGGCTACGAGCAGTACTTC. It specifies CASSPGVGSGGYEQYF.

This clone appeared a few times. In DNA form, the CDR3 reads TGCAGCGTTTTGGGACTAGCGGGGGGCTACAATGAGCAGTTCTTC. This sequence encodes CSVLGLAGGYNEQFF. This chain connects TRBV29-1 to TRBJ2-1; 15 nucleotides line up with TRBD2. The CDR3 loop spans 15 amino acids. V lost 5 bases, J lost 3 bases, and 2 bases stayed unmatched. CDR1 is SQVTM and CDR2 is ANQGSEA in the germline V gene.

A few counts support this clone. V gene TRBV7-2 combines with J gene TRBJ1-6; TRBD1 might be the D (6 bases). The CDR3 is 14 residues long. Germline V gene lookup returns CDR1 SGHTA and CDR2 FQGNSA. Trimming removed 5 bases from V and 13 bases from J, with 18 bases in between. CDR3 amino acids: CASSQDSQRGPLHF. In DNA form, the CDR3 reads TGTGCCAGCAGCCAGGACAGCCAAAGGGGGCCCCTCCACTTT. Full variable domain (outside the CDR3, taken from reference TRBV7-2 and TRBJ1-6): GAGVSQSPSNKVTEKGKDVELRCDPISGHTALYWYRQSLGQGLEFLIYFQGNSAPDKSGLPSDRFSAERTGGSVSTLTIQRTQQEDSAVYLCASSQDSQRGPLHFGNGTRLTVT.

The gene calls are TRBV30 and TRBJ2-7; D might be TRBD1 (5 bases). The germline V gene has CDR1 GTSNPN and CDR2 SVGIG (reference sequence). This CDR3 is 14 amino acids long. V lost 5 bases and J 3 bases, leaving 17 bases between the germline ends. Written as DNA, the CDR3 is TGTGCCTGGGTTCCACCCCCCGGACACTACGAGCAGTACTTC. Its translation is CAWVPPPGHYEQYF.

CDR3 residues: CASSVWGGLAGYTF. As DNA, the CDR3 is TGTGCCAGCAGCGTATGGGGGGGTCTTGCTGGCTACACCTTC. This chain connects TRBV9 to TRBJ1-2; the D gene is possibly TRBD1 (5 bases). The CDR3 runs to 14 residues. Germline CDR1 SGDLS, CDR2 YYNGEE. V was shortened by 1 base and J by 7 bases, with 14 bases between the two germline ends. Filled out from reference TRBV9 and TRBJ1-2, the complete variable domain reads DSGVTQTPKHLITATGQRVTLRCSPRSGDLSVYWYQQSLDQGLQFLIQYYNGEERAKGNILERFSAQQFPDLHSELNLSSLELGDSALYFCASSVWGGLAGYTFGSGTRLTVV.

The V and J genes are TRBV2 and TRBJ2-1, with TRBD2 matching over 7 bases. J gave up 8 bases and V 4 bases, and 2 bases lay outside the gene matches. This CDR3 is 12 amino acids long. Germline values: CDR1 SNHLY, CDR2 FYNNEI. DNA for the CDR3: TGTGCCAGCAGTGGCGGGAGCCATGAGCAGTTCTTC. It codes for CASSGGSHEQFF.

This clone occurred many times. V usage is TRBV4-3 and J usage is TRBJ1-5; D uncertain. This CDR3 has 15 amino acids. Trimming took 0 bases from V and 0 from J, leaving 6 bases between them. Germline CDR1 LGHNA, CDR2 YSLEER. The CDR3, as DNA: TGCGCCAGCAGCCAAGAAATGTATAGCAATCAGCCCCAGCATTTT. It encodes CASSQEMYSNQPQHF.

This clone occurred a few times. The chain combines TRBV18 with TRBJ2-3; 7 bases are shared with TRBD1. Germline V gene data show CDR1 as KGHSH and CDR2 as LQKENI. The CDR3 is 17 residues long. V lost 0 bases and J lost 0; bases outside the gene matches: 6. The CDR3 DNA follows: TGTGCCAGCTCACCACCGGCGACAGGGACGAGCACAGATACGCAGTATTTT. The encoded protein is CASSPPATGTSTDTQYF.

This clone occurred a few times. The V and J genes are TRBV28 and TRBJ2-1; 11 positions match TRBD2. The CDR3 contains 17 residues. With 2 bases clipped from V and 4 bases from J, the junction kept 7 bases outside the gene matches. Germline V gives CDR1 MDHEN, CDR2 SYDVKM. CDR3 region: CASSLGSGGAWYNEQFF. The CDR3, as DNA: TGTGCCAGCAGTTTAGGTAGCGGGGGGGCTTGGTACAATGAGCAGTTCTTC.